Each of the 13 T cell receptor beta chains below was sequenced from the same sample in a study of CD4+ T cells in melanoma. Libraries were prepared by immunoSEQ multiplex PCR; TCRdb keeps only in-frame clonotypes and omits some of them. The sample holds 120,000 to 150,000 clones, about 90% seen once. The receptors shown here come from a human donor with melanoma.

The chain joins TRBV7-9 to TRBJ1-5, with D tentatively TRBD1 (5 bases). Germline CDR1 is SEHNR and CDR2 is FQNEAQ (reference sequence). This CDR3 has 15 amino acids. With 4 bases removed from V and 2 bases from J, the gap between germline ends came to 12 bases. The CDR3 coding sequence is TGTGCCAGCAGCTCAGGGTCGGGGGGCAATCAGCCCCAGCATTTT. It codes for CASSSGSGGNQPQHF.

This sequence joins TRBV2 and TRBJ1-1; TRBD1 agrees at 7 bases. This CDR3 contains 13 residues. Germline V lookup: CDR1 SNHLY, CDR2 FYNNEI. J gave up 1 base and V 4 bases, and 0 bases lay outside the gene matches. CDR3 bases: TGTGCCAGCAGTGGACAGGGGAACACTGAAGCTTTCTTT. It codes for CASSGQGNTEAFF.

This chain links TRBV5-4 with TRBJ1-4, with D perhaps matching TRBD1 (5 bases). The CDR3 sequence is 15 residues long. Trimming removed 6 bases at V and 5 bases at J, with 17 bases between. CDR1 is SGHNT, CDR2 YYREEE, per germline (reference sequence). CDR3 amino acids: CASTRGAGLNEKLFF. The CDR3 nucleotides read TGTGCCAGCACCCGAGGGGCGGGACTAAATGAAAAACTGTTTTTT.

The rearrangement uses TRBV30 and TRBJ1-4; no clear D gene. V was cut by 1 base and J by 5 bases, with 8 bases left in between. The CDR3 sequence is 13 residues long. The V gene's germline CDR1 is GTSNPN and CDR2 SVGIG (reference sequence). The CDR3 DNA follows: TGTGCCTGGAGTGCTGGATGGAATGAAAAACTGTTTTTT. It encodes CAWSAGWNEKLFF.

The chain has TRBV6-5 and TRBJ2-2; the D is unclear. V lost 5 bases, J lost 4 bases, and 8 bases lay in between. The germline V gene has CDR1 MNHEY and CDR2 SVGAGI. This CDR3 contains 13 residues. CDR3 sequence (DNA): TGTGCCAGCAGTGATGATTCCACCGGGGAGCTGTTTTTT. This translates into CASSDDSTGELFF.

The V call is TRBV5-1, the J call TRBJ2-3; no definite D call. Germline-derived CDR1 and CDR2 are SGHRS and YFSETQ. The CDR3 extends over 12 amino acids. Trimming pared 3 bases from V and 6 bases from J, leaving 8 bases between. The CDR3 loop is CASSYDRDTQYF. Here the CDR3 DNA reads TGCGCCAGCAGCTACGACCGGGATACGCAGTATTTT.

J is TRBJ2-2 and V is TRBV21-1; the DNA was not compared with TRBD2, the D call given in the table. TRBV21-1 is an annotated pseudogene. This CDR3 spans 14 amino acids. For the CDR3, the DNA is TGTGCCAGCAGCAAAGAGGCGGCTACCGGGGAGCTGTTTTTT. Translation: CASSKEAATGELFF.

The chain combines TRBV5-6 with TRBJ2-5; tentatively, D is TRBD2 (6 bases). This CDR3 comprises 16 residues. Germline CDR1 and CDR2: SGHDT and YYEEEE. Trimming shortened V by 0 bases and J by 5 bases, and 17 bases separated the two germline ends. Written as DNA, the CDR3 is TGTGCCAGCAGCTTGGAGGGGAGGACGGAGTCGGAGACCCAGTACTTC. It yields the protein CASSLEGRTESETQYF.

The chain is built from TRBV5-4 and TRBJ2-6, with 8 bases aligning to TRBD1. V dropped 1 base and J dropped 1; count of bases not matched to a gene: 7. Germline V gene data show CDR1 as SGHNT and CDR2 as YYREEE (reference sequence). This CDR3 is 18 amino acids long. For the CDR3, the DNA is TGTGCCAGCAGCTTGCCGCCGGGACAGGAGTCTGGGGCCAACGTCCTGACTTTC. Protein: CASSLPPGQESGANVLTF.

The chain uses TRBV11-2 and TRBJ1-6; 7 nucleotides align to TRBD1. CDR1 and CDR2 from the germline V gene are SGHAT and FQNNGV. The trim removed 5 bases at V and 2 bases at J, leaving 3 bases unmatched. The CDR3 runs to 15 residues. The CDR3 region has the DNA TGTGCCAGCAGCCTCGGGACAGCCTATAATTCACCCCTCCACTTT. Amino acids: CASSLGTAYNSPLHF.

This clone appeared a few times. The rearrangement joins TRBV7-2 to TRBJ1-5; 8 nucleotides line up with TRBD1. The CDR3 is 15 amino acids. V lost 4 bases, J lost 6 bases, and 8 bases stayed unmatched. Germline V lookup: CDR1 SGHTA, CDR2 FQGNSA. Here the CDR3 DNA reads TGTGCCAGCAGCTCGGGACAGGCCATCGGTCAGCCCCAGCATTTT. Protein sequence: CASSSGQAIGQPQHF.

V and J are TRBV13 and TRBJ1-6; D is perhaps TRBD1 (5 bases). The CDR3 runs 15 residues. The V gene lost 2 bases and the J gene lost 5 bases, with 10 bases spanning the gap. Germline CDR1 reads PRHDT; CDR2 reads FYEKMQ (reference sequence). The CDR3 sequence: CASSLSWGNNSPLHF. CDR3 coding DNA: TGTGCCAGCAGCTTATCTTGGGGGAATAATTCACCCCTCCACTTT.

The chain carries TRBV27 and TRBJ2-5; D remains unclear. This CDR3 has 13 residues. Germline V lookup: CDR1 MNHEY, CDR2 SMNVEV (reference sequence). V dropped 5 bases and J dropped 1 base, with 8 bases sitting between them. The CDR3 reads CASSLSRQETQYF. The CDR3 DNA reads TGTGCCAGCAGTCTCTCGCGCCAAGAGACCCAGTACTTC.